This TCR beta chain was recovered during a study of T cell responses to AZD1222 COVID-19 vaccine. Generated by immunoSEQ multiplex PCR, the TCRdb table keeps only in-frame clones and is missing some. The sample gives around 75,000 clones, 88% of which show up once; 8% to 10% is in the top ten. This CDR3 is built from 16 residues. V was pared by 3 bases and J by 6 bases, with 8 bases of the junction left unmatched. CDR1 and CDR2 (germline): MNHEY, SMNVEV (reference sequence). General study points: Baseline seropositivity characterized only a handful of AZD1222 recipients. The sample set comprised mostly white British donors with more females, and clonal diversity was possibly underestimated. Recipients of two AZD1222 doses showed rising Spike-specific TCR breadth and depth.

A note on this clone: As yet, its antigen is unknown.

This receptor was obtained from an adult who received the MenACWY meningococcal vaccine as a control. The rearrangement links TRBV27 to TRBJ1-6; 7 nucleotides agree with TRBD1. The sequences come from peripheral blood, collected 28 days after the second dose of the MenACWY control vaccine. CDR3 nucleotide sequence: TGTGCCAGCAGTTTCTATCGACAGGGAGGTAATTCACCCCTCCACTTT. Translation gives CASSFYRQGGNSPLHF.